This passage covers 3 T cell receptor beta chains from one sample sequenced in a study of blood T cells in healthy people across ages. The authors ran a second PCR of 7 to 11 cycles using a sample-barcoded 5' primer and a J-beta primer mix. A single record per CDR3 protein comes from TCRdb applying MiXCR to the 5' RACE reads. The sample lists roughly 1,100,000 distinct CDR3 sequences, roughly 24% occurring once. These data are also associated with another study on T cells of mothers and their children.

The material sequenced was blood. The receptors shown here come from a girl aged 2 to 9 in good health.

V gene TRBV7-8 combines with J gene TRBJ2-4; weak D call: TRBD1 (6 bases). With 4 bases removed from V and 7 bases from J, the gap between germline ends came to 11 bases. CDR1 SGHVS and CDR2 FQNEAQ come from the germline V gene. This CDR3 is 13 amino acids long. The DNA for the CDR3 is TGTGCCAGCAGCTCGAACACAGGGAACATTCAGTACTTC. It specifies CASSSNTGNIQYF.

In the case of this clonotype: Mismatch with germline at one junction end may stem from a read error. The rearrangement uses TRBV5-1 and TRBJ2-3, with TRBD2 as a possible D gene (6 bases). Germline CDR1 SGHRS, CDR2 YFSETQ. This CDR3 is 14 amino acids long. The CDR3 here is CASSVAERTDMQYF. The CDR3 nucleotides read TGCGCCAGCAGCGTAGCGGAACGCACAGATATGCAGTATTTT.

The chain combines TRBV9 with TRBJ2-5, with D uncertain. V lost 0 bases to trimming and J lost 5 bases, with 17 bases between them. The V gene's germline CDR1 is SGDLS and CDR2 YYNGEE. The CDR3 is 16 residues long. The CDR3 DNA reads as TGTGCCAGCAGCGTAGGGTCAGACGCCCCGGCGGAGACCCAGTACTTC. Translated, it gives CASSVGSDAPAETQYF.